Sequencing of this TCR beta chain was carried out in a study of Siglec-9 on CD8 T cells in melanoma. Clones were read by immunoSEQ multiplex PCR, and TCRdb kept only the in-frame ones, dropping some. This table has roughly 35,000 clones, about 80% appearing once. A note on this clone: Its specificity is not known.

V was pared by 1 base and J by 6 bases, with 7 bases between. This CDR3 region has 12 residues. Germline V gives CDR1 SGHDN, CDR2 FVKESK. Points from the study as a whole: An effector memory CD8+ subset marked by Siglec-9 reportedly appeared to gather in melanoma.

The receptor comes from a human donor in good health. Sequenced input: Siglec-9- CD8+ T cells sorted from blood. V and J are TRBV14 and TRBJ2-7; D is ambiguous. CDR3 sequence: CASSQVPSEQYF. In nucleotides, the CDR3 is TGTGCCAGCAGCCAAGTACCATCCGAGCAGTACTTC.